The T cell receptor (beta chain) described here comes from a study of cytomegalovirus exposure and HLA in healthy donors. The PCR made use of 60 Vbeta and 13 Jbeta primers. Per the authors' pipeline: A later analysis tallied tens of millions of unique TCR beta chains, about 12 million of them shared. The protocol was immunoSEQ multiplex PCR, while the TCRdb copy is restricted to in-frame clones and leaves out a portion. The DNA was the basis for D and trimming; V, J and clone size are from that table. The sample shows approximately 170,000 clones, just over 75% of them seen only once. Broader study findings: Presence/absence analyses supposed approximately even sequencing depth among donors. Most TCR sequences showed up rarely, but some public TCRs showed up in many donors. A list of roughly 160 TCR beta chains associated with cytomegalovirus was given.

Turning to this clone: Its specificity is not known.

Germline values: CDR1 SGHRS, CDR2 YFSETQ. V shed 2 bases and J 0 bases; nucleotides not matched to a gene: 3. The CDR3 spans 15 residues. The specimen was PBMCs. This receptor was obtained from a man aged 40-49 years in good health and CMV-seronegative. This rearrangement joins TRBV5-1 to TRBJ2-3; 7 bases match TRBD2. The CDR3 DNA sequence: TGCGCCAGCAGCTTTCTGGGAGGGAGCACAGATACGCAGTATTTT. Encoded protein: CASSFLGGSTDTQYF.